These 16 T cell receptor beta chains originate from one sample sequenced in a study of blood T cell repertoires in COVID-19. The assay was immunoSEQ multiplex PCR, and TCRdb's table has in-frame clones only and misses some. Of 270,000 or so clones in the sample, about 91% were seen once. Source material: PBMCs or T cells enriched from blood (not recorded which). The receptors derive from a woman aged 40 to 50 with acute COVID-19.

The chain joins TRBV19 to TRBJ2-7, with 10 nucleotides matching TRBD1. The CDR3 runs 16 residues. V gave up 4 bases and J gave up 2 bases; unmatched junction bases: 8. CDR1 and CDR2 from the germline V gene are LNHDA and SQIVND (reference sequence). In nucleotides, the CDR3 is TGTGCCAGTAGTAGGGGCTCCGGGACAGGGGCCTACGAGCAGTACTTC. Translating it yields CASSRGSGTGAYEQYF.

This chain uses TRBV7-2 with TRBJ2-5; D possibly corresponds to TRBD1 (6 bases). Trimming left V 5 bases short and J 4 bases short, with 11 bases between. CDR3 size: 13 residues. Germline assignment: CDR1 SGHTA and CDR2 FQGNSA. The CDR3 DNA reads TGTGCCAGCAGCCAACAACAGGGAGAGACCCAGTACTTC. It specifies CASSQQQGETQYF.

This clone was counted between two and nine times. This rearrangement joins TRBV18 to TRBJ1-1; no definite D call. Germline V lookup: CDR1 KGHSH, CDR2 LQKENI. With 3 bases removed from V and 3 bases from J, the gap between germline ends came to 11 bases. This CDR3 has 14 amino acids. The CDR3 nucleotides read TGTGCCAGCTCACCCACCGGGAAGGACACTGAAGCTTTCTTT. It codes for CASSPTGKDTEAFF.

The V gene is TRBV7-2, the J gene TRBJ2-1; 10 nucleotides agree with TRBD2. The CDR3 covers 14 residues. The germline CDR1 and CDR2 sequences are SGHTA and FQGNSA. J gave up 5 bases and V 6 bases, and 4 bases lay outside the gene matches. CDR3: CASRGTSGNNEQFF. CDR3 coding DNA: TGTGCCAGCAGGGGAACTAGCGGGAACAATGAGCAGTTCTTC.

This chain links TRBV19 with TRBJ2-4, with 14 bases that match TRBD2. This CDR3 spans 19 amino acids. Germline V gives CDR1 LNHDA, CDR2 SQIVND (reference sequence). J lost 8 bases, V lost 4 bases, and 16 bases had no gene match. DNA for the CDR3: TGTGCCAGTAGTACATGGGGAGGGACTAGCGGGAGTATCGGGGACATTCAGTACTTC. Translation gives CASSTWGGTSGSIGDIQYF.

The chain couples TRBV9 to TRBJ1-3, with D possibly being TRBD1 (6 bases). CDR1 SGDLS and CDR2 YYNGEE come from the germline V gene. This CDR3 is 16 amino acids long. The ends were cut back, 0 bases at V and 1 base at J, with 11 bases in the middle. CDR3 loop: CASSVDPGASGNTIYF. CDR3 DNA sequence: TGTGCCAGCAGCGTAGACCCAGGGGCGTCTGGAAACACCATATATTTT.

The chain has TRBV27 and TRBJ2-7, with TRBD1 as a possible D gene (7 bases). From germline, CDR1 is MNHEY and CDR2 SMNVEV (reference sequence). V lost 3 bases and J 3 bases, leaving 15 bases between the germline ends. This CDR3 has 15 amino acids. Here the CDR3 reads CASSFSGGNIYEQYV. In DNA, the CDR3 is TGTGCCAGCAGTTTTTCAGGGGGGAATATCTACGAGCAGTACGTC.

The chain couples TRBV28 to TRBJ1-1; TRBD1 agrees at 9 bases. Per germline, CDR1 MDHEN and CDR2 SYDVKM. This CDR3 spans 14 amino acids. Trimming took 4 bases from V and 4 from J; bases not matched to a gene: 4. Written as DNA, the CDR3 is TGTGCCAGCAGTTCGGGACAGGGCAGCACTGAAGCTTTCTTT. Encoded protein: CASSSGQGSTEAFF.

The chain couples TRBV30 to TRBJ1-2, with 7 nucleotides matching TRBD1. The germline gives CDR1 GTSNPN, CDR2 SVGIG (reference sequence). The CDR3 spans 14 residues. After removal of 0 bases from V and 6 bases from J, the junction contained 7 bases not matched to a gene. CDR3 sequence reads: CAWSVLTGRDGYTF. The CDR3 DNA is TGTGCCTGGAGTGTTCTGACAGGGCGCGATGGCTACACCTTC.

V and J are TRBV11-3 and TRBJ1-1; D call uncertain. Germline V gives CDR1 SGHNT, CDR2 YENEEA. V gave up 0 bases and J gave up 0 bases, with 11 bases separating them. This CDR3 contains 16 residues. This CDR3 reads CASSLDALTMNTEAFF. CDR3 DNA: TGTGCCAGCAGCTTAGACGCGCTGACAATGAACACTGAAGCTTTCTTT. The variable domain in full, completed from reference TRBV11-3 and TRBJ1-1, reads EAGVVQSPRYKIIEKKQPVAFWCNPISGHNTLYWYLQNLGQGPELLIRYENEEAVDDSQLPKDRFSAERLKGVDSTLKIQPAELGDSAVYLCASSLDALTMNTEAFFGQGTRLTVV.

The gene calls are TRBV12-5 and TRBJ2-2, with TRBD1 matching over 9 bases. The J segment lost 7 bases and the V segment lost 1 base, leaving 10 bases of the junction unmatched. From germline, CDR1 is LGHNT and CDR2 FRNRAP. This CDR3 is 17 amino acids long. Here the CDR3 DNA reads TGTGCTAGTGGTTTGGACCCGACAGGGGGATCGGTCGGGGAGCTGTTTTTT. Protein product: CASGLDPTGGSVGELFF.

This sequence joins TRBV30 and TRBJ1-1; no firm D call. CDR1 is GTSNPN, CDR2 SVGIG, per germline (reference sequence). The V end was cut by 3 bases, the J end by 1 base, with 30 bases between. This CDR3 is built from 20 residues. The CDR3 spells CAWREERAGEAFTPNTEAFF. DNA of the CDR3: TGTGCCTGGAGGGAAGAGAGGGCCGGGGAAGCCTTTACCCCGAACACTGAAGCTTTCTTT.

There are a few counts of this clone. The rearrangement joins TRBV19 to TRBJ1-1, with D uncertain. The CDR3 is made up of 15 amino acids. Per the germline V gene, CDR1 is LNHDA and CDR2 is SQIVND (reference sequence). Trimming took 6 bases from V and 5 from J, leaving 19 bases between them. Here the CDR3 reads CASSPDGGRVTEAFF. The CDR3 DNA follows: TGTGCCAGTAGCCCAGATGGAGGTAGGGTTACTGAAGCTTTCTTT.

The genes are TRBV7-2 and TRBJ2-2; D is unresolved. V gave up 5 bases and J gave up 3 bases, with 10 bases separating them. The CDR3 sequence is 14 residues long. Germline V gene data show CDR1 as SGHTA and CDR2 as FQGNSA. The CDR3 region has the DNA TGTGCCAGCAGCCCCCTGTTTTACACCGGGGAGCTGTTTTTT. The encoded protein is CASSPLFYTGELFF.

The chain combines TRBV2 with TRBJ2-7; 9 bases are shared with TRBD2. This CDR3 is built from 13 residues. V dropped 6 bases and J dropped 3; count of bases not matched to a gene: 3. CDR1 SNHLY and CDR2 FYNNEI come from the germline V gene. The CDR3 region has the DNA TGTGCCAGCAGCGGACTAGCGAGCTACGAGCAGTACGTC. It encodes CASSGLASYEQYV.

The V gene is TRBV21-1, the J gene TRBJ1-5; the table's D call TRBD1 went unverified against the DNA. TRBV21-1 is recorded as a pseudogene. CDR3 length equals 16 residues. The CDR3 nucleotides read TGTGCCAGCAGCACGCAACCACAGGGGCTACACGAGCCCCAGCATTTT. Translation gives CASSTQPQGLHEPQHF.